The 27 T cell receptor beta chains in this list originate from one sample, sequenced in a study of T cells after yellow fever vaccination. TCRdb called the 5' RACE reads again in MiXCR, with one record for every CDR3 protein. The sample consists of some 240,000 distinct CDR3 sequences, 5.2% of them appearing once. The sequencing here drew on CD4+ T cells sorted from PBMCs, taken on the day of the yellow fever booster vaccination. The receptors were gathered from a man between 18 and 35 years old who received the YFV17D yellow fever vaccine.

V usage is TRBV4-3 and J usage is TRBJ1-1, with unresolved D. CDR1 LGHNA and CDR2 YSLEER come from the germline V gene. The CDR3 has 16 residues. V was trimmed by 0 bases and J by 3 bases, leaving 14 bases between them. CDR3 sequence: CASSQDGEELYTEAFF. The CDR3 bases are TGCGCCAGCAGCCAAGATGGTGAAGAATTGTACACTGAAGCTTTCTTT.

The CDR3 DNA reads TGCGCCAGCAGCCAACAAGGACAGGGGGATGGCTACACCTTC. This gives the protein CASSQQGQGDGYTF. The V gene is TRBV4-3, the J gene TRBJ1-2, with TRBD1 matching 10 bases. CDR1 is LGHNA, CDR2 YSLEER, per germline. The CDR3 extends over 14 amino acids. J was trimmed by 6 bases and V by 2 bases; bases with no gene match: 3.

The CDR3 loop is CASTRLDLQETQYF. The CDR3 nucleotides are TGTGCCAGCACTCGACTTGACTTACAAGAGACCCAGTACTTC. The chain combines TRBV2 with TRBJ2-5; D call uncertain. V shed 7 bases and J shed 2 bases, with 14 bases lying between them. Germline V lookup: CDR1 SNHLY, CDR2 FYNNEI. The CDR3 consists of 14 residues. Based on the CDR3 plus reference TRBV2 and TRBJ2-5, the full variable domain is EPEVTQTPSHQVTQMGQEVILRCVPISNHLYFYWYRQILGQKVEFLVSFYNNEISEKSEIFDDQFSVERPDGSNFTLKIRSTKLEDSAMYFCASTRLDLQETQYFGPGTRLLVL.

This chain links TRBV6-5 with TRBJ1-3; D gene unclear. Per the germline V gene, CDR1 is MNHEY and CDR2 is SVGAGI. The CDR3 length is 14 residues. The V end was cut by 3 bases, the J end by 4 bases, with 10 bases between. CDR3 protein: CASSYFSGGNTIYF. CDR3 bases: TGTGCCAGCAGTTATTTCTCGGGGGGAAACACCATATATTTT.

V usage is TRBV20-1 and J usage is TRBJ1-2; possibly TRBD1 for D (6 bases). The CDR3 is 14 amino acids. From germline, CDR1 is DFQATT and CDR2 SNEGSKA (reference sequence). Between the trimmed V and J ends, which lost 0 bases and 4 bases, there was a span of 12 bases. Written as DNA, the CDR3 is TGCAGTGCTAGAGATAATAGGGGGAGCTATGGCTACACCTTC. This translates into CSARDNRGSYGYTF.

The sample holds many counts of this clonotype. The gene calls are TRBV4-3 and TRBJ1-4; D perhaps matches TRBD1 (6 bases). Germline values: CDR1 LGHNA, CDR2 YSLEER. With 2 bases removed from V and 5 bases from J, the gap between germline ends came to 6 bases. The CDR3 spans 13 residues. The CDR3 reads CASSQQGNEKLFF. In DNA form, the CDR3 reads TGCGCCAGCAGCCAACAGGGGAATGAAAAACTGTTTTTT.

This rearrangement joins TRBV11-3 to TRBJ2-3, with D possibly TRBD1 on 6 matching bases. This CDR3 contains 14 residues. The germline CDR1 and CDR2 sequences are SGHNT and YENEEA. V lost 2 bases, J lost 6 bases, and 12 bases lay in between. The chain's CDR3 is CASSLTTGFDTQYF. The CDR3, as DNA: TGTGCCAGCAGCTTAACAACAGGGTTCGATACGCAGTATTTT.

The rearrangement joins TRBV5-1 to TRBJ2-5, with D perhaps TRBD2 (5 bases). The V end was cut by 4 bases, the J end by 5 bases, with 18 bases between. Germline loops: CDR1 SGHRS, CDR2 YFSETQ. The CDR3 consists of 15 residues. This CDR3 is CASSLKGSERETQYF. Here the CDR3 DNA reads TGCGCCAGCAGCCTGAAAGGGTCAGAGCGGGAGACCCAGTACTTC.

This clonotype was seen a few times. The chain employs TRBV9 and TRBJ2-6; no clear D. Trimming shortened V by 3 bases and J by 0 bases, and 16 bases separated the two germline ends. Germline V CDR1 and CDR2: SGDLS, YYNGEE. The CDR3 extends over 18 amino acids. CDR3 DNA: TGTGCCAGCAGCGATCCCAAGGGCGAGATCTCTGGGGCCAACGTCCTGACTTTC. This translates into CASSDPKGEISGANVLTF.

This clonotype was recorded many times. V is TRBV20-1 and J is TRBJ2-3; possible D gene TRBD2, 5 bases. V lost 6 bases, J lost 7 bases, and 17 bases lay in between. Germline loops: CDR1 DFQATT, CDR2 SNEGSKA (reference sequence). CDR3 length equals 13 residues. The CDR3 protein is CSAVEGLRNTQYF. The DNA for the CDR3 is TGCAGTGCAGTTGAGGGTCTAAGAAATACGCAGTATTTT.

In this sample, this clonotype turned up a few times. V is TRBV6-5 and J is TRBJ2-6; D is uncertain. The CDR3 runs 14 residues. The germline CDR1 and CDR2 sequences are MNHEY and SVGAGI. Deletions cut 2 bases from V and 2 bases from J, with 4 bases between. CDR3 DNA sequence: TGTGCCAGCAGTTACCTCGCTGGGGCCAACGTCCTGACTTTC. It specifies CASSYLAGANVLTF.

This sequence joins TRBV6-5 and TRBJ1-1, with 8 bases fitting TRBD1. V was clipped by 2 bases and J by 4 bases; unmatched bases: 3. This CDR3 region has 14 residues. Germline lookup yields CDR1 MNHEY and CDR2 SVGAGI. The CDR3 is CASSYADRATEAFF. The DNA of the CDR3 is TGTGCCAGCAGTTACGCGGACAGGGCCACTGAAGCTTTCTTT.

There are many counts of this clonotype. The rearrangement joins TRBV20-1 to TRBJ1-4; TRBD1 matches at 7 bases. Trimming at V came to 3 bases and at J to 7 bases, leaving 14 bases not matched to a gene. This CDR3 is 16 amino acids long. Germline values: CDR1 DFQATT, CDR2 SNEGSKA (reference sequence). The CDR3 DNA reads TGCAGTGCTAGGGCCAGGGGGGTTATGCGAAGTGAAAAACTGTTTTTT. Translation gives CSARARGVMRSEKLFF.

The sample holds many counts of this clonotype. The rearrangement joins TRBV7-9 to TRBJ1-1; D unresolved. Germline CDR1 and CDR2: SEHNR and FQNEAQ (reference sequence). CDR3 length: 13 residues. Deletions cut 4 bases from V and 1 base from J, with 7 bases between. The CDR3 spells CASSSLSNTEAFF. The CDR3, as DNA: TGTGCCAGCAGCTCCCTCTCGAACACTGAAGCTTTCTTT.

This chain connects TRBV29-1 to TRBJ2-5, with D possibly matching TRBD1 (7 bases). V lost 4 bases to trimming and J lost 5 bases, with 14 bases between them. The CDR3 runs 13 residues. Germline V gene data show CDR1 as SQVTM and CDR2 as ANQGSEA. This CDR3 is CSVAFSGGETQYF. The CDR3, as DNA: TGCAGCGTTGCTTTTTCAGGGGGGGAGACCCAGTACTTC.

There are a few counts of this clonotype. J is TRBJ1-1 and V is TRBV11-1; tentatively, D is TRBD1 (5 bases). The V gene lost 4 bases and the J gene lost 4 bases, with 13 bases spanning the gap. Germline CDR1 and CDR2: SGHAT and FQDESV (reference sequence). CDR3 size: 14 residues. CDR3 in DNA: TGTGCCAGCAGCTACGTCACAGGTTCCACTGAAGCTTTCTTT. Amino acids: CASSYVTGSTEAFF. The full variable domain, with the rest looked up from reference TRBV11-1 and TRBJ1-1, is EAEVAQSPRYKITEKSQAVAFWCDPISGHATLYWYRQILGQGPELLVQFQDESVVDDSQLPKDRFSAERLKGVDSTLKIQPAELGDSAMYLCASSYVTGSTEAFFGQGTRLTVV.

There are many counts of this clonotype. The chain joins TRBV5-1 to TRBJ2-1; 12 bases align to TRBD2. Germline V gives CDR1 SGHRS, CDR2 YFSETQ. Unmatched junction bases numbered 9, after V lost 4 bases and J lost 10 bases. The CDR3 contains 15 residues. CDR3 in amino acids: CASSMTSGGFGEQFF. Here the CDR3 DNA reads TGCGCCAGCAGCATGACTAGCGGGGGCTTTGGCGAGCAGTTCTTC. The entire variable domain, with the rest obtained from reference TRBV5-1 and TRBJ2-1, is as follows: KAGVTQTPRYLIKTRGQQVTLSCSPISGHRSVSWYQQTPGQGLQFLFEYFSETQRNKGNFPGRFSGRQFSNSRSEMNVSTLELGDSALYLCASSMTSGGFGEQFFGPGTRLTVL.

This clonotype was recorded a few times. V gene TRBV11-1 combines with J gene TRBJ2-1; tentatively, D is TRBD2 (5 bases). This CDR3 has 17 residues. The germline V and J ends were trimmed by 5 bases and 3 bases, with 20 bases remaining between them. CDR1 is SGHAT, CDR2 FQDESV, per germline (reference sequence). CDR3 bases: TGTGCCAGCAGCCCGGCTAATTCTAGGGCGGGCTACAATGAGCAGTTCTTC. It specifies CASSPANSRAGYNEQFF.

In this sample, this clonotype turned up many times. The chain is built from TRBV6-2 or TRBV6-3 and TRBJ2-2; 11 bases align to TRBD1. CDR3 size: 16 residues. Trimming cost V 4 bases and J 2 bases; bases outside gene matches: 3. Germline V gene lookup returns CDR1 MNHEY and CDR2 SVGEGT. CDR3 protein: CASSLRTGGNTGELFF. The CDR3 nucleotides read TGTGCCAGCAGTTTAAGGACAGGGGGCAACACCGGGGAGCTGTTTTTT.

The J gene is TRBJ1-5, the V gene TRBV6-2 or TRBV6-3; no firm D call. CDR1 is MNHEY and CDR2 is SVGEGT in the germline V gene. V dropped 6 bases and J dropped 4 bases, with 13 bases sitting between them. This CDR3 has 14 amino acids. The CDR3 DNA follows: TGTGCCAGCAGACTTGGACTACTTAATCAGCCCCAGCATTTT. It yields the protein CASRLGLLNQPQHF.

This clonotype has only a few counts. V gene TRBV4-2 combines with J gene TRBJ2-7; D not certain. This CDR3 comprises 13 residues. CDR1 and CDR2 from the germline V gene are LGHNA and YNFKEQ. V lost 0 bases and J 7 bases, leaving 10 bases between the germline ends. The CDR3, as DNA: TGTGCCAGCAGCCAAGATCTCGGACGGGAGCAGTACGTC. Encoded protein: CASSQDLGREQYV.

The CDR3 region is CASSPGPDEQYF. The DNA of the CDR3 is TGCGCCAGCAGCCCCGGTCCCGACGAGCAGTACTTC. V gene TRBV10-1 combines with J gene TRBJ2-7; unclear D gene. CDR3 length: 12 residues. The germline V and J ends were trimmed by 6 bases and 5 bases, with 11 bases remaining between them. In germline, CDR1 is WNHNN, CDR2 SYGVQD (reference sequence).

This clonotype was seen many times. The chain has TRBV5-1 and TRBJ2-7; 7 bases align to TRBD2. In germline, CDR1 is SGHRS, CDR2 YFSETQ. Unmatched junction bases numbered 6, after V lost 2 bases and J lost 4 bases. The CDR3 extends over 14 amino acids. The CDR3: CASSFLGGDYEQYV. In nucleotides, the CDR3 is TGCGCCAGCAGCTTCCTGGGAGGGGATTACGAGCAGTACGTC.

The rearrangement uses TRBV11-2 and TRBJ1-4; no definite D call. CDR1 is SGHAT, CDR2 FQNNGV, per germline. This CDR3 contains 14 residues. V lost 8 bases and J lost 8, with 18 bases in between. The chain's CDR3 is CASGPAQTREKLFF. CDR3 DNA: TGTGCCAGCGGGCCCGCCCAGACTAGGGAAAAACTGTTTTTT.

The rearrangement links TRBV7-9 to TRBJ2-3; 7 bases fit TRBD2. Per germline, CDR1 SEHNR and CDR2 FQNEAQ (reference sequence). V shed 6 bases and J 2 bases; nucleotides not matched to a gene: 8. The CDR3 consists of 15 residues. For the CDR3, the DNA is TGTGCCAGCAGGGGGGGGAAGTCCCACACAGATACGCAGTATTTT. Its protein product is CASRGGKSHTDTQYF.

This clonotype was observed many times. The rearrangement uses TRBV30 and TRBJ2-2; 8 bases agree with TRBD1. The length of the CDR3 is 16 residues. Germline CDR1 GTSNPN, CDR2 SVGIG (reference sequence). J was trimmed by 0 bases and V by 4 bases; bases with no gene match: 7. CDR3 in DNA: TGTGCCTGGAACCTCAGGGGGCGTACGAACACCGGGGAGCTGTTTTTT. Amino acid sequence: CAWNLRGRTNTGELFF.

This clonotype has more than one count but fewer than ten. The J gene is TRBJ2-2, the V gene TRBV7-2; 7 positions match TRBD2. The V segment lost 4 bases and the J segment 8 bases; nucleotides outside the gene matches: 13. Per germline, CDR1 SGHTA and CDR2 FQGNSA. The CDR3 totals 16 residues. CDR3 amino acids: CASSSGGTAKRGELFF. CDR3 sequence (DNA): TGTGCCAGCAGCTCCGGGGGGACTGCTAAACGTGGGGAGCTGTTTTTT. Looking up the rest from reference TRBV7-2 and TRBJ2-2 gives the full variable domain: GAGVSQSPSNKVTEKGKDVELRCDPISGHTALYWYRQSLGQGLEFLIYFQGNSAPDKSGLPSDRFSAERTGGSVSTLTIQRTQQEDSAVYLCASSSGGTAKRGELFFGEGSRLTVL.